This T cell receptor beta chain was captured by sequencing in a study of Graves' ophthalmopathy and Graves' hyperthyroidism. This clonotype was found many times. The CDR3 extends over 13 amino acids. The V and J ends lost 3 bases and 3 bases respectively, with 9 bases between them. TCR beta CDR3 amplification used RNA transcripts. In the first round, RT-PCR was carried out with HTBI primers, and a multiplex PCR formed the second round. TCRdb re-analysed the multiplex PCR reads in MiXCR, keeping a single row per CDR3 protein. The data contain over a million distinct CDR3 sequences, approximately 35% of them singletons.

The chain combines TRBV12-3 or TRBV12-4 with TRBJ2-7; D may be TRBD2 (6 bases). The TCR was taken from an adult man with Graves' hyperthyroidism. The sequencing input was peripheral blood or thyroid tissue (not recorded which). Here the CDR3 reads CASSFQGGYEQYF. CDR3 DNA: TGTGCCAGCAGTTTTCAGGGAGGCTACGAGCAGTACTTC.